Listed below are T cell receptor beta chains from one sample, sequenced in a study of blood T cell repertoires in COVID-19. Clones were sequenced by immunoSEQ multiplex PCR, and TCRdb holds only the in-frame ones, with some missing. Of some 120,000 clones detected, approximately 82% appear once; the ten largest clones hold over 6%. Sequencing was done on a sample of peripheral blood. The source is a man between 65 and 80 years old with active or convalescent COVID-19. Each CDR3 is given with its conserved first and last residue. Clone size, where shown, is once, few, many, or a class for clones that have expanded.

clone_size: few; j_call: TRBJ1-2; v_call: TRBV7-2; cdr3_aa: CASSLGYTGLVYGYTF
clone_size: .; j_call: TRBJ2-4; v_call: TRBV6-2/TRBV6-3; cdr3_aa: CASSYGEPGLRDIQYF
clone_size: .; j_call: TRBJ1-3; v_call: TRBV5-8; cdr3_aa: CASSLGTVYSGNTIYF
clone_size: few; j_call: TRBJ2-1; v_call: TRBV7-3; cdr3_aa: CASSLMRDNEQFF
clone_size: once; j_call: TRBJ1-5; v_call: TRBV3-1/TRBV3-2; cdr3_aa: CASSQDGRVDQPQHF
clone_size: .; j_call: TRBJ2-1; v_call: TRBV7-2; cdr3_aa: CASSPGGGSYNEQFF
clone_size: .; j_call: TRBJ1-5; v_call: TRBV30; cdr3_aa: CAWTSSLNSYSNQPQHF
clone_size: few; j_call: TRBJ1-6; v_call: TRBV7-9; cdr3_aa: CASSRTASPLHF
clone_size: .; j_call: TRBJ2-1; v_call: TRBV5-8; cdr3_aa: CASTWTSGANEQFF
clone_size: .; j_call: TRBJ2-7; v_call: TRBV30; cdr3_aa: CAWSVLKGVRSYEQYF
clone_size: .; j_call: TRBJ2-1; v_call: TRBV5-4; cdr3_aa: CASSLGGVQGEQFF
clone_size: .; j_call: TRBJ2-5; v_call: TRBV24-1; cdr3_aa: CATSEGGQGEQETQYF
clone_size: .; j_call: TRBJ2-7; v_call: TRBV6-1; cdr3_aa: CASSLAGGAYEQYF
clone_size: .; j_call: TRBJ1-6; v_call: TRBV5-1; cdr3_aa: CASSLGQGFNSPLHF
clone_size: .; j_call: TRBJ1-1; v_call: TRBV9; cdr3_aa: CASSVVAGAEAFF
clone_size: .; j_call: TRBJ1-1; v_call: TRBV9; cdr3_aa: CASSPSGQNTEAFF
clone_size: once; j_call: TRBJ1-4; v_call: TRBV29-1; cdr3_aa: CSARATNEKLFF
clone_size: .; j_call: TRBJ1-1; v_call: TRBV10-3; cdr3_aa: CAISEAEAMNTEAFF
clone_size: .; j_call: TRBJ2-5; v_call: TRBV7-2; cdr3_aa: CASSLNRDQETQYF
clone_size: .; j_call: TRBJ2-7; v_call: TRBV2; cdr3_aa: CASSGQSLYEQYF
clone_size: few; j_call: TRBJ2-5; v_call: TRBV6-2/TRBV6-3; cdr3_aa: CASSYPGGAETQYF
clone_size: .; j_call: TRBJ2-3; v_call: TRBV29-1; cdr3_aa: CSGRTSGSSADTQYF
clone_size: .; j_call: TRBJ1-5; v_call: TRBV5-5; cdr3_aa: CASSRTGAGQPQHF
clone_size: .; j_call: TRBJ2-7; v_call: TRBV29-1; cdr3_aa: CSAVEFGRGSSYEQYF
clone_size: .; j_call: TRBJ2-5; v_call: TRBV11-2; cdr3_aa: CASSLGDSGWLETQYF
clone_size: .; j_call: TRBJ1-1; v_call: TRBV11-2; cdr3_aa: CASSLNTEAFF
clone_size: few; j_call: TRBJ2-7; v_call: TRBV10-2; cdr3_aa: CASNDRGSYYEQYF
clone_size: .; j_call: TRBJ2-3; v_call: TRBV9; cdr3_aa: CASSVVGDGTDTQYF
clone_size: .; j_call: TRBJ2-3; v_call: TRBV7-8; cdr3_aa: CASSLAARTDTQYF
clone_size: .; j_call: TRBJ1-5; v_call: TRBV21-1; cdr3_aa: CASSKHNLGQDETASNQPQHF
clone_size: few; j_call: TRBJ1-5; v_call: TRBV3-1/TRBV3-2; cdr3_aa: CASSPRRRQPQHF
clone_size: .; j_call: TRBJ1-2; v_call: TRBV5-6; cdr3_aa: CASTDLYGYTF
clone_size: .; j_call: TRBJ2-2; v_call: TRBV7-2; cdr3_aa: CASRPPGVANTGELFF
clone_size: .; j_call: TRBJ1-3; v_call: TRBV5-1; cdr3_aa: CASSLHGQNSGNTIYF
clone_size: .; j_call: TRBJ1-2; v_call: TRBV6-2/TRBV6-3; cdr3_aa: CASSLMAGYGYTF
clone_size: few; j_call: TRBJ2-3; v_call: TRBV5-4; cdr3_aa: CASRDGQGGGDTQYF
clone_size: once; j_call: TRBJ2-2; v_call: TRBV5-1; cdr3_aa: CASSLGQRISTGELFF
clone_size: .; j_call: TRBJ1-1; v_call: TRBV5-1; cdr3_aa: CASSPWGGFETTEAFF
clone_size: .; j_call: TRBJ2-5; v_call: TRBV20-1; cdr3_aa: CSASRTSKETQYF